This T cell receptor (beta chain) is drawn from a study of shared clonotypes between healthy human individuals. In germline, CDR1 is MNHNS, CDR2 SASEGT. The CDR3 is made up of 11 amino acids. The authors' processing: Quality scores were absent from the junction-only immunoSEQ sequences, so filtering differed. Produced via immunoSEQ multiplex PCR; TCRdb's table is partial and in-frame only. V and J calls and clone size are those listed in that table; D and trimming were worked out from the DNA. The sample gives 1.6 million or so clones, around 97% of which show up once; over 1% is in the top ten. This chain uses TRBV6-1 with TRBJ1-4; D ambiguous. The clonotype was recovered from a man aged 25-45 years in good health. Source material: naive CD4+ T cells sorted from blood. Subset meaning: CD45RA+ positively selected. CDR3 sequence: CATKGIEKLFF. The DNA for the CDR3 is TGTGCGACCAAGGGCATAGAAAAACTGTTTTTT.